Below, 21 T cell receptor beta chains from the same sample are listed, as sequenced in a study of T cell responses to AZD1222 COVID-19 vaccine. Generated by immunoSEQ multiplex PCR, the TCRdb table keeps only in-frame clones and is missing some. This sample has under 95,000 clones, with approximately 91% found just once. The source was peripheral blood, collected on day 0 of AZD1222 vaccination. Receptors originate from an adult in good health.

The rearrangement joins TRBV6-1 to TRBJ1-1; the D is unclear. This CDR3 is 13 amino acids long. Germline values: CDR1 MNHNS, CDR2 SASEGT. The V and J ends lost 3 bases and 1 base respectively, with 6 bases between them. CDR3 bases: TGTGCCAGCAGTGAGGCAGAGAACACTGAAGCTTTCTTT. Its translation is CASSEAENTEAFF.

The V gene is TRBV5-1, the J gene TRBJ2-7; possibly TRBD1 for D (6 bases). Germline CDR1 SGHRS, CDR2 YFSETQ. V dropped 0 bases and J dropped 0 bases, with 10 bases sitting between them. The length of the CDR3 is 15 residues. The CDR3 sequence is CASSLGTVNSYEQYF. The CDR3 nucleotides are TGCGCCAGCAGCTTGGGGACAGTTAACTCCTACGAGCAGTACTTC.

The chain couples TRBV19 to TRBJ1-5; 7 bases align to TRBD1. The CDR3 has 14 amino acids. Germline V CDR1 and CDR2: LNHDA, SQIVND (reference sequence). With 6 bases clipped from V and 4 bases from J, the junction kept 6 bases outside the gene matches. The CDR3 region has the DNA TGTGCCAGTAGGGCGACAGGGTCGAATCAGCCCCAGCATTTT. This codes for CASRATGSNQPQHF.

CDR3 DNA sequence: TGTGCCAGCAGCTTACCCGGGACTAGCAGCGAGCAGTACTTC. Translated, it gives CASSLPGTSSEQYF. The chain employs TRBV7-2 and TRBJ2-7; 9 bases match TRBD2. This CDR3 spans 14 amino acids. Germline V gene sequence: CDR1 SGHTA, CDR2 FQGNSA. The junction had 5 bases not matched to a gene; V was cut back by 2 bases and J by 6 bases.

This clone occurred once. The gene calls are TRBV20-1 and TRBJ2-1; 10 nucleotides align to TRBD2. V dropped 3 bases and J dropped 8; count of bases not matched to a gene: 7. Germline-derived CDR1 and CDR2 are DFQATT and SNEGSKA (reference sequence). This CDR3 region has 14 residues. CDR3 loop: CSASSSGSSDEQFF. CDR3 nucleotides: TGCAGTGCTAGTTCTAGCGGGAGTAGCGATGAGCAGTTCTTC.

The chain employs TRBV29-1 and TRBJ2-3; D call uncertain. The germline V gene encodes CDR1 SQVTM and CDR2 ANQGSEA. Trimming took off 7 bases at V and 2 bases at J, with 13 bases between the two ends. The CDR3 contains 13 residues. CDR3 nucleotide sequence: TGCAGCGCTACATCGGTCAACACAGATACGCAGTATTTT. Residues: CSATSVNTDTQYF.

V is TRBV19 and J is TRBJ2-7; D ambiguous. The germline V and J ends were trimmed by 3 bases and 5 bases, with 17 bases remaining between them. The CDR3 is 15 amino acids. The germline V gene has CDR1 LNHDA and CDR2 SQIVND (reference sequence). The DNA for the CDR3 is TGTGCCAGTAGTATCGCCTCCCCTCGGGCCGACGAGCAGTACTTC. Translation: CASSIASPRADEQYF.

Note on this clone: The germline gene is not matched at one end of the junction; a read error may be the cause. The chain combines TRBV15 with TRBJ1-2; D is unresolved. The length of the CDR3 is 12 residues. CDR1 and CDR2 (germline): LNHNV, YYDKDF (reference sequence). CDR3 nucleotide sequence: TGTGCCACCAGCAGAGACAGCGCCCAATCAGTCTTC. This sequence encodes CATSRDSAQSVF.

A few counts support this clone. The V gene is TRBV3-1 (or the pseudogene TRBV3-2), the J gene TRBJ2-1; possibly TRBD2 for D (6 bases). This CDR3 contains 18 residues. V gave up 1 base and J gave up 0 bases, with 16 bases separating them. Germline V CDR1 and CDR2: LGHDT, YNNKEL (reference sequence). The CDR3 reads CASSQVPISGGSYNEQFF. DNA for the CDR3: TGTGCCAGCAGCCAAGTCCCCATTAGCGGAGGCTCCTACAATGAGCAGTTCTTC.

The genes are TRBV4-3 and TRBJ2-7; D may be TRBD1 (5 bases). The CDR3 is 16 amino acids. The germline V gene has CDR1 LGHNA and CDR2 YSLEER. Trimming removed 4 bases at V and 0 bases at J, with 16 bases between. The CDR3 bases are TGCGCCAGCAGCCGAGAAAGGGGATTATCCTCCTACGAGCAGTACTTC. Protein sequence: CASSRERGLSSYEQYF.

The rearrangement uses TRBV6-5 and TRBJ1-2; D unresolved. V was pared by 0 bases and J by 3 bases, with 8 bases between. The germline V gene has CDR1 MNHEY and CDR2 SVGAGI. This CDR3 is 14 amino acids long. CDR3 DNA sequence: TGTGCCAGCAGTTACTCGTATCAGGACTATGGCTACACCTTC. Protein sequence: CASSYSYQDYGYTF.

The rearrangement joins TRBV5-8 to TRBJ2-3, with D perhaps TRBD1 (5 bases). The germline V gene has CDR1 SGHTS and CDR2 YDEGEE. This CDR3 comprises 13 residues. The V gene lost 0 bases and the J gene lost 4 bases, with 6 bases spanning the gap. The CDR3 here is CASSLEGADTQYF. CDR3 sequence (DNA): TGTGCCAGCAGCTTGGAAGGGGCAGATACGCAGTATTTT.

The chain couples TRBV2 to TRBJ2-3, with 7 bases aligning to TRBD2. CDR1 and CDR2 (germline): SNHLY, FYNNEI. The CDR3 is 14 amino acids. J lost 1 base, V lost 3 bases, and 1 base had no gene match. The CDR3 nucleotides read TGTGCCAGCAGTGATCGGGGGGGCACAGATACGCAGTATTTT. This gives the protein CASSDRGGTDTQYF.

Here the CDR3 reads CASSPPGLAPNEQFF. CDR3 nucleotides: TGTGCCAGCAGCCCGCCGGGACTAGCGCCCAATGAGCAGTTCTTC. The gene calls are TRBV11-3 and TRBJ2-1, with 10 bases fitting TRBD2. CDR3 length: 15 residues. Germline CDR1 SGHNT, CDR2 YENEEA. Trimming took 5 bases from V and 6 from J; bases not matched to a gene: 7.

The chain links TRBV5-1 to TRBJ1-2; TRBD1 matches at 8 bases. The CDR3 loop spans 17 amino acids. With V trimmed by 4 bases and J by 6 bases, 17 bases remained unmatched. Germline CDR1 and CDR2: SGHRS and YFSETQ. The CDR3 bases are TGCGCCAGCAGCCCGTCGTGGGCCGGGACAGGAAGGCATGGCTACACCTTC. This sequence encodes CASSPSWAGTGRHGYTF.

This chain links TRBV20-1 with TRBJ1-1; D remains ambiguous. Germline V CDR1 and CDR2: DFQATT, SNEGSKA (reference sequence). Trimming removed 4 bases at V and 1 base at J, with 4 bases between. The CDR3 is 11 residues long. The CDR3 region is CSAIQNTEAFF. The CDR3 DNA reads TGCAGTGCTATACAGAACACTGAAGCTTTCTTT.

This chain links TRBV13 with TRBJ2-7, with D tentatively TRBD1 (6 bases). V was trimmed by 5 bases and J by 1 base, leaving 12 bases between them. The CDR3 is 14 amino acids. Germline loops: CDR1 PRHDT, CDR2 FYEKMQ (reference sequence). Here the CDR3 DNA reads TGTGCCAGCAGCCCACACAGGGAGTCCTACGAGCAGTACTTC. Protein product: CASSPHRESYEQYF.

The J gene is TRBJ2-5, the V gene TRBV5-5, with D unresolved. Germline V CDR1 and CDR2: SGHKS, YYEKEE (reference sequence). This CDR3 region has 14 residues. The V and J ends lost 0 bases and 4 bases respectively, with 10 bases between them. CDR3 nucleotides: TGTGCCAGCAGCTTGGAAGGGCTTGGAGAGACCCAGTACTTC. Translated: CASSLEGLGETQYF.

The gene calls are TRBV10-3 and TRBJ2-7, with D possibly being TRBD2 (6 bases). Trimming took off 0 bases at V and 6 bases at J, with 9 bases between the two ends. CDR3 length equals 13 residues. In germline, CDR1 is ENHRY, CDR2 SYGVKD. The CDR3: CAISESEGIEQYF. The CDR3 region has the DNA TGTGCCATCAGTGAGTCGGAGGGGATCGAGCAGTACTTC.

The gene calls are TRBV29-1 and TRBJ1-2; 9 nucleotides match TRBD1. The CDR3 spans 13 residues. The germline CDR1 and CDR2 sequences are SQVTM and ANQGSEA. The J segment lost 8 bases and the V segment lost 4 bases, leaving 8 bases of the junction unmatched. The CDR3 is CSVGLTGGRGYTF. CDR3 DNA: TGCAGCGTTGGGTTGACAGGGGGAAGGGGCTACACCTTC. Drawing the rest from reference TRBV29-1 and TRBJ1-2, the complete variable domain is SAVISQKPSRDICQRGTSLTIQCQVDSQVTMMFWYRQQPGQSLTLIATANQGSEATYESGFVIDKFPISRPNLTFSTLTVSNMSPEDSSIYLCSVGLTGGRGYTFGSGTRLTVV.

The chain uses TRBV25-1 and TRBJ2-3, with TRBD1 as a possible D gene (6 bases). This CDR3 is built from 15 residues. Trimming took off 5 bases at V and 2 bases at J, with 14 bases between the two ends. CDR1 and CDR2 (germline): MGHDK, SYGVNS. CDR3 bases: TGTGCCAGCAGTACCGCAGGGGAGTACACAGATACGCAGTATTTT. Encoded protein: CASSTAGEYTDTQYF.